What follows are 9 T cell receptor beta chains derived from one specimen sequenced in a study of blood T cell repertoires in COVID-19. Libraries were prepared by immunoSEQ multiplex PCR; TCRdb keeps only in-frame clonotypes and omits some of them. The table lists about 200,000 clones, roughly 80% of them singletons, with 5.2% in the top ten. Sample: peripheral blood. These receptors all stem from an older woman with COVID-19, enrolled during active disease.

The V gene is TRBV7-2, the J gene TRBJ2-1; D not resolved. The germline gives CDR1 SGHTA, CDR2 FQGNSA. V lost 3 bases, J lost 1 base, and 16 bases lay in between. The CDR3 runs to 17 residues. DNA of the CDR3: TGTGCCAGCAGCTTCGCCTCGAGGTCCAGTTCCTACAATGAGCAGTTCTTC. Translation gives CASSFASRSSSYNEQFF.

The chain couples TRBV3-1 (or the pseudogene TRBV3-2) to TRBJ1-4; D is perhaps TRBD1 (6 bases). The CDR3 has 16 residues. V was shortened by 1 base and J by 8 bases, with 17 bases between the two germline ends. Germline V CDR1 and CDR2: LGHDT, YNNKEL (reference sequence). In nucleotides, the CDR3 is TGTGCCAGCAGCCAAGGACTACAGGGAGTGGGGGAAAAACTGTTTTTT. It is translated as CASSQGLQGVGEKLFF.

This chain uses TRBV15 with TRBJ2-6, with D possibly being TRBD1 (6 bases). Germline CDR1 LNHNV, CDR2 YYDKDF (reference sequence). The germline V and J ends were trimmed by 1 base and 0 bases, with 19 bases remaining between them. The CDR3 spans 20 residues. DNA of the CDR3: TGTGCCACCAGCAGAGCGCGGTCCGGACAGTTCTTCTCTGGGGCCAACGTCCTGACTTTC. Residues: CATSRARSGQFFSGANVLTF. Full variable domain (outside the CDR3, taken from reference TRBV15 and TRBJ2-6): DAMVIQNPRYQVTQFGKPVTLSCSQTLNHNVMYWYQQKSSQAPKLLFHYYDKDFNNEADTPDNFQSRRPNTSFCFLDIRSPGLGDTAMYLCATSRARSGQFFSGANVLTFGAGSRLTVL.

This clone has more than one count but fewer than ten. The chain couples TRBV5-1 to TRBJ2-7; the D gene is possibly TRBD1 (6 bases). V lost 4 bases to trimming and J lost 3 bases, with 17 bases between them. Germline V CDR1 and CDR2: SGHRS, YFSETQ. The CDR3 is 15 amino acids. The CDR3 sequence is CASSVRDNQIYEQYF. CDR3 coding DNA: TGCGCCAGCAGCGTAAGGGACAATCAGATCTACGAGCAGTACTTC.

This clone was recorded a few times. Here the CDR3 reads CATSRDPPTGTVGNTIYF. The CDR3, as DNA: TGTGCCACCAGCAGAGATCCCCCCACAGGGACAGTTGGAAACACCATATATTTT. The V gene is TRBV15, the J gene TRBJ1-3; TRBD1 matches at 7 bases. The CDR3 length is 18 residues. The junction had 11 bases not matched to a gene; V was cut back by 0 bases and J by 3 bases. Germline V gene lookup returns CDR1 LNHNV and CDR2 YYDKDF (reference sequence).

The count of this clone is one. The chain combines TRBV20-1 with TRBJ1-6; TRBD1 agrees at 7 bases. This CDR3 spans 13 amino acids. The J segment lost 8 bases and the V segment lost 3 bases, leaving 4 bases of the junction unmatched. CDR1 DFQATT and CDR2 SNEGSKA come from the germline V gene (reference sequence). CDR3 nucleotides: TGCAGTGCTAGTCGGGACAGCGATTCACCCCTCCACTTT. Translating gives CSASRDSDSPLHF.

The chain links TRBV7-2 to TRBJ2-7; tentative D call: TRBD2 (6 bases). CDR1 is SGHTA, CDR2 FQGNSA, per germline. V lost 2 bases, J lost 6 bases, and 14 bases lay in between. This CDR3 is built from 14 residues. Here the CDR3 DNA reads TGTGCCAGCAGCTTATGGGCGGGAAACGGCGAGCAGTACTTC. Amino acids: CASSLWAGNGEQYF.

The chain has TRBV4-3 and TRBJ1-2; a possible D gene is TRBD1 (5 bases). Germline assignment: CDR1 LGHNA and CDR2 YSLEER. The CDR3 contains 16 residues. V lost 0 bases and J lost 4, with 15 bases in between. For the CDR3, the DNA is TGCGCCAGCAGCCAAGATACTCAGGGCCCCCTCTATGGCTACACCTTC. It translates to CASSQDTQGPLYGYTF.

The J gene is TRBJ2-1, the V gene TRBV25-1; TRBD1 agrees at 7 bases. The CDR3 is made up of 15 amino acids. Germline CDR1 is MGHDK and CDR2 is SYGVNS. V trimming: 6 bases; J trimming: 1 base; junction bases outside the gene matches: 6. The CDR3 bases are TGTGCCAGCAGCAGGACAGGAACTTCCTACAATGAGCAGTTCTTC. Protein: CASSRTGTSYNEQFF.